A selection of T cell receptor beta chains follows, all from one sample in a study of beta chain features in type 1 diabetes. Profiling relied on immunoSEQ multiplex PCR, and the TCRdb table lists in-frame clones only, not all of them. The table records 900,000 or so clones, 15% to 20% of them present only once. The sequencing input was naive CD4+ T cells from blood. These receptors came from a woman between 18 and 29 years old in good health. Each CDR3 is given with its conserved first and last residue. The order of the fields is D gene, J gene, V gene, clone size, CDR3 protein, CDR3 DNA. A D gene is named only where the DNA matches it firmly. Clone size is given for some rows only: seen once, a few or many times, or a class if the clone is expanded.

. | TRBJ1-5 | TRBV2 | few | CASSQDSNQPQHF | TGTGCCAGCAGTCAGGATAGCAATCAGCCCCAGCATTTT
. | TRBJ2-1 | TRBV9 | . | CASSGGTQSNEQFF | TGTGCCAGCAGCGGCGGGACTCAGTCCAATGAGCAGTTCTTC
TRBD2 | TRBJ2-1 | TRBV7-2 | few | CASSLAGTSGYNEQFF | TGTGCCAGCAGCTTAGCGGGGACTAGCGGTTACAATGAGCAGTTCTTC
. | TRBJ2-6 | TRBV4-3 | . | CASSLSHGPMSSGANVLTF | TGCGCCAGCAGCCTTAGCCACGGACCCATGAGCTCTGGGGCCAACGTCCTGACTTTC
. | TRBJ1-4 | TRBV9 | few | CASSATGTSKKLFF | TGTGCCAGCAGCGCGACCGGGACAAGCAAAAAACTGTTTTTT
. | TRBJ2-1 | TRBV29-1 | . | CSVDGTGPYEQFF | TGCAGCGTTGACGGCACAGGGCCCTATGAGCAGTTCTTC
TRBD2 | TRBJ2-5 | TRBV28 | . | CASSLSTAGGQETQYF | TGTGCCAGCAGTTTATCCACAGCGGGAGGACAAGAGACCCAGTACTTC
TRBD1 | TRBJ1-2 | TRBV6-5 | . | CASSYSRSQTGGGYTF | TGTGCCAGCAGTTACTCGAGGTCCCAAACAGGGGGCGGCTACACCTTC
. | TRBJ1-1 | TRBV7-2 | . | CASSLIGIPEAFF | TGTGCCAGCAGCTTAATAGGGATACCTGAAGCTTTCTTT
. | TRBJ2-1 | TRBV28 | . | CASSWGSSYNEQFF | TGTGCCAGCAGTTGGGGAAGCTCCTACAATGAGCAGTTCTTC
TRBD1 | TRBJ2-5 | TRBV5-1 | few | CASSVTGGEETQYF | TGCGCCAGCAGCGTAACAGGGGGCGAGGAGACCCAGTACTTC
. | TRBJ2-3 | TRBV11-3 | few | CASSRGTDTQYF | TGTGCCAGCAGTAGGGGCACAGATACGCAGTATTTT
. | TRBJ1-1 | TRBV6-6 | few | CASRDPTDTEAFF | TGTGCCAGCAGAGACCCGACAGACACTGAAGCTTTCTTT
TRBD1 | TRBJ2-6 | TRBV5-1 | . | CASSLLGTGSSGANVLTF | TGCGCCAGCAGCTTGTTGGGGACAGGTTCCTCTGGGGCCAACGTCCTGACTTTC
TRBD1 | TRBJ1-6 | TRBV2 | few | CACRMTGTGESPLHF | TGTGCCTGTAGGATGACCGGGACAGGGGAGTCACCCCTCCACTTT
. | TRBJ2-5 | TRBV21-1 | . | CASSKGRSQGRSEETQYF | TGTGCCAGCAGCAAAGGAAGATCGCAGGGTAGGTCCGAAGAGACCCAGTACTTC
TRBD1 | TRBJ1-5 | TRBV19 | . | CASSIGGYRGLSTSNQPQHF | TGTGCCAGTAGTATAGGAGGATACAGGGGGCTTAGTACGAGCAATCAGCCCCAGCATTTT
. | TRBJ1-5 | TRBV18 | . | CASSPPSNQPQHF | TGTGCCAGCTCACCACCGAGCAATCAGCCCCAGCATTTT
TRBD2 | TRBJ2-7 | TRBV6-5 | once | CASRPSGSSYEQYF | TGTGCATCCAGACCTAGCGGGTCCTCCTACGAGCAGTACTTC
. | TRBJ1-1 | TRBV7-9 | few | CASSLISGGDTEAFF | TGTGCCAGCAGCTTAATCAGTGGCGGTGACACTGAAGCTTTCTTT
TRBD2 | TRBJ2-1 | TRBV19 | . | CASRHLGTSGNEQFF | TGTGCCAGTAGACATCTTGGGACTAGCGGGAATGAGCAGTTCTTC
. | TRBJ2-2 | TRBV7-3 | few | CASSLGQGAGELFF | TGTGCCAGCAGCTTAGGTCAGGGAGCCGGGGAGCTGTTTTTT
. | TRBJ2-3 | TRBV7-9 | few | CASSPGAKDTQYF | TGTGCCAGCAGCCCTGGGGCCAAAGATACGCAGTATTTT
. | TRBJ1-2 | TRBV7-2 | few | CASSPNSGEGYYGYTF | TGTGCCAGCAGCCCGAACTCCGGTGAGGGTTACTATGGCTACACCTTC
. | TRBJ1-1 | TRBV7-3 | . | CASSQTPGYTEAFF | TGTGCCAGCAGCCAGACACCGGGGTACACTGAAGCTTTCTTT
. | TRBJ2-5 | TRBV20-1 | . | CSAIDGLPQYF | TGCAGTGCTATAGATGGACTGCCCCAGTACTTC
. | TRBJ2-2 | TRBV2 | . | CASGWTGELFF | TGTGCCAGCGGGTGGACCGGGGAGCTGTTTTTT
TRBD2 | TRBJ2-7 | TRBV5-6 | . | CASSSLGPLADEQYF | TGTGCCAGCAGCTCTCTGGGCCCACTAGCGGACGAGCAGTACTTC
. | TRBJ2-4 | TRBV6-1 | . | CASSEQDSRFGYIQYF | TGTGCCAGCAGTGAACAGGATAGTCGCTTCGGGTACATTCAGTACTTC
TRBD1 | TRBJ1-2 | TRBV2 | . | CASSATPQGVYTF | TGTGCCAGCAGTGCAACCCCACAGGGGGTATACACCTTC
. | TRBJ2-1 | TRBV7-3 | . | CASSLTRVDNEQFF | TGTGCCAGCAGCTTAACTCGGGTGGACAATGAGCAGTTCTTC
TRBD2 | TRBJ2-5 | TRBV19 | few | CAGSAGVGETQYF | TGTGCCGGCTCAGCGGGAGTAGGCGAGACCCAGTACTTC
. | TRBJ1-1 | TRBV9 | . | CASSVAVAGEAFF | TGTGCCAGCAGCGTAGCTGTGGCAGGAGAAGCTTTCTTT
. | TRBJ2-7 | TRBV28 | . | CASSLQGTFYEQYF | TGTGCCAGCAGTTTACAGGGGACGTTCTACGAGCAGTACTTC
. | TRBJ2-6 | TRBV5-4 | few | CASSLSLGAGANVLTF | TGTGCCAGCAGCTTGAGCTTGGGGGCTGGGGCCAACGTCCTGACTTTC
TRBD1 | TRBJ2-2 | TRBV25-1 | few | CASSESTGGTGELFF | TGTGCCAGCAGTGAATCGACAGGGGGCACCGGGGAGCTGTTTTTT
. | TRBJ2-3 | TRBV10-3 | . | CAIEGASGDTQYF | TGTGCCATCGAGGGTGCCTCCGGGGATACGCAGTATTTT
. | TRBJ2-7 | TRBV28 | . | CASRRTGNSYEQYF | TGTGCCAGCAGACGGACTGGTAACTCCTACGAGCAGTACTTC
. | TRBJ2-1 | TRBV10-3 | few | CAITERPYNEQFF | TGTGCCATCACTGAGCGCCCCTACAATGAGCAGTTCTTC
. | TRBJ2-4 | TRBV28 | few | CASSSGTSANIQYF | TGTGCCAGCAGTTCAGGGACTTCAGCAAACATTCAGTACTTC
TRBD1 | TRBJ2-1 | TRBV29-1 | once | CTTGGNSYNEQFF | TGCACGACAGGGGGAAACTCCTACAATGAGCAGTTCTTC
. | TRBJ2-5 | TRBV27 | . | CASSPSGGRKTQYF | TGTGCCAGCAGTCCCTCCGGGGGGCGCAAGACCCAGTACTTC
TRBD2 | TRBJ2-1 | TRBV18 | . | CASSLIGGYNEQFF | TGTGCCAGCTCCCTGATCGGGGGGTACAATGAGCAGTTCTTC
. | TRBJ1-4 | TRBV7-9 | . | CAGSANPQGEKLFF | TGTGCCGGATCCGCCAACCCCCAGGGTGAAAAACTGTTTTTT
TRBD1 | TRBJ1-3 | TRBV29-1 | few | CSVSGWGTVGNTIYF | TGCAGCGTAAGCGGGTGGGGGACAGTGGGAAACACCATATATTTT
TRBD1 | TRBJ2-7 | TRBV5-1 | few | CASSGRTGYEQYF | TGCGCCAGCAGCGGCCGGACAGGCTACGAGCAGTACTTC
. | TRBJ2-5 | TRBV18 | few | CASSPDVTQAAQYF | TGTGCCAGCTCACCGGACGTAACCCAGGCGGCCCAGTACTTC
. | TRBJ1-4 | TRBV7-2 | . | CASSFNMHEKLFF | TGTGCCAGCAGCTTCAATATGCATGAAAAACTGTTTTTT
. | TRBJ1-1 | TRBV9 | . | CASSGRASNAAAFF | TGTGCCAGCAGCGGACGGGCGTCGAATGCCGCAGCTTTCTTT